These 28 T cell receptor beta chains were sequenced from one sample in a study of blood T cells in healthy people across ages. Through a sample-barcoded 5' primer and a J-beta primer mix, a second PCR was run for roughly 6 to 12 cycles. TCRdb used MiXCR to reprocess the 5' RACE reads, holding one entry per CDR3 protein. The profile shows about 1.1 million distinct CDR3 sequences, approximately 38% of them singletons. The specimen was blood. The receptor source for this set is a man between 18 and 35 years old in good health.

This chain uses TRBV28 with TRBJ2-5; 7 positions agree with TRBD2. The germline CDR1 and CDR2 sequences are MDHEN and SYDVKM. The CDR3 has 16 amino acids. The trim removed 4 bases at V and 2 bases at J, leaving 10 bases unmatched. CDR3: CASSSMAGDRQETQYF. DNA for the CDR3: TGTGCCAGCAGTTCCATGGCGGGGGACCGACAAGAGACCCAGTACTTC.

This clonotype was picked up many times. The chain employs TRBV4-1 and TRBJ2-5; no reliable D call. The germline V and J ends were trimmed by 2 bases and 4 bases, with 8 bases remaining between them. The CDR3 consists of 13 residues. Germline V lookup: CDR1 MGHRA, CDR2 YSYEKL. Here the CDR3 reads CASSQPSGETQYF. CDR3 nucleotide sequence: TGCGCCAGCAGCCAACCTTCAGGAGAGACCCAGTACTTC.

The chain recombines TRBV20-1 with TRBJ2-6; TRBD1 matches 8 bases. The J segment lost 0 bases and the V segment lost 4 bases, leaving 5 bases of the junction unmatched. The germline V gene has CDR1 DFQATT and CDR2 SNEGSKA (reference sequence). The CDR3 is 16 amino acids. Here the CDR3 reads CSAKDRVFSGANVLTF. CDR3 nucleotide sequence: TGCAGTGCTAAGGACAGGGTATTCTCTGGGGCCAACGTCCTGACTTTC.

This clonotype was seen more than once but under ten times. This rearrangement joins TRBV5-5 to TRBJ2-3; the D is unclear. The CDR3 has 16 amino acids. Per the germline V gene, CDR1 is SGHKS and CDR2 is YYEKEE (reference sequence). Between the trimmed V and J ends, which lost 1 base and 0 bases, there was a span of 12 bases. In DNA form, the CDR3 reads TGTGCCAGCAGCTTGATCAGGTTGGCTAGCACAGATACGCAGTATTTT. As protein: CASSLIRLASTDTQYF. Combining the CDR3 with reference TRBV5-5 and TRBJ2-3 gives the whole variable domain DAGVTQSPTHLIKTRGQQVTLRCSPISGHKSVSWYQQVLGQGPQFIFQYYEKEERGRGNFPDRFSARQFPNYSSELNVNALLLGDSALYLCASSLIRLASTDTQYFGPGTRLTVL.

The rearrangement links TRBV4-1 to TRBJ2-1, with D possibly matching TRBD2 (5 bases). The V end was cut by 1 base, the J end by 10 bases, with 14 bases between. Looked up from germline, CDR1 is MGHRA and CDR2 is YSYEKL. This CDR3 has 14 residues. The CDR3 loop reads CASSQGGLRGEQFF. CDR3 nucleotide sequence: TGCGCCAGCAGCCAAGGTGGTTTGAGAGGGGAGCAGTTCTTC.

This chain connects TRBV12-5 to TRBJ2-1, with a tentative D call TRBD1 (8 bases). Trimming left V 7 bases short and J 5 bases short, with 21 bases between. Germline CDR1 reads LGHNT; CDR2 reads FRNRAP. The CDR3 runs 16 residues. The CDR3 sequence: CASALQGGEYNNEQFF. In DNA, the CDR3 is TGTGCTAGTGCCCTACAGGGGGGGGAGTACAACAATGAGCAGTTCTTC.

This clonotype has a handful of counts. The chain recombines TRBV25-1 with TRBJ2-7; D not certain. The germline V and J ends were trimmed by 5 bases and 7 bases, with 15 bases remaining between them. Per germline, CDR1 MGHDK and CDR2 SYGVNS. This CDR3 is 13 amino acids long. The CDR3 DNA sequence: TGTGCCAGCAGTTCTCGGACGGGCTGGGAGCAGTACTTC. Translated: CASSSRTGWEQYF.

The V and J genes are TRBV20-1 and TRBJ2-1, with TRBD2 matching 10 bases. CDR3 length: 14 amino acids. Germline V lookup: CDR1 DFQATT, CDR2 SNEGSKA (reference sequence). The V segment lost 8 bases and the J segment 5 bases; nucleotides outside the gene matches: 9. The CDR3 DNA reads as TGCAGTCGTTCCGGGACTAGCGCCAACAATGAGCAGTTCTTC. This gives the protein CSRSGTSANNEQFF.

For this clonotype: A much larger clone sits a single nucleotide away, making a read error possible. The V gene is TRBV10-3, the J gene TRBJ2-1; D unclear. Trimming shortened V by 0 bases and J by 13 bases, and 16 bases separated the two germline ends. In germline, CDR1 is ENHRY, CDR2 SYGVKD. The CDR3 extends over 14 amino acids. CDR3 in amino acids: CAISESAVQETQFF. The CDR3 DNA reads TGTGCCATCAGTGAGTCTGCAGTCCAAGAGACCCAGTTCTTC.

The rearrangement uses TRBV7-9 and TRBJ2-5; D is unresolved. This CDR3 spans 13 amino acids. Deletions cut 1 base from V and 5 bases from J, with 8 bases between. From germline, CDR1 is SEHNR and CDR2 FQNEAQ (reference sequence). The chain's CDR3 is CASSLGYAETQYF. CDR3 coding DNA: TGTGCCAGCAGCTTAGGCTATGCCGAGACCCAGTACTTC.

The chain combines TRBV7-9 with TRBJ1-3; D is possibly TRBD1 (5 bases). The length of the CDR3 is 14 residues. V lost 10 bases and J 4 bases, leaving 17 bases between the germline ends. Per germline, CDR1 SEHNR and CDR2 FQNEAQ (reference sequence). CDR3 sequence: CAIEVGVPGNTIYF. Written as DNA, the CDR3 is TGTGCCATCGAGGTGGGGGTTCCAGGAAACACCATATATTTT.

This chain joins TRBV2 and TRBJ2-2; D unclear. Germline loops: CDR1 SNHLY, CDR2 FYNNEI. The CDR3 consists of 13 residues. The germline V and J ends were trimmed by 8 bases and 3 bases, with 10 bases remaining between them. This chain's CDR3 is CASRPWDTGELFF. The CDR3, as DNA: TGTGCCAGCCGTCCATGGGACACCGGGGAGCTGTTTTTT. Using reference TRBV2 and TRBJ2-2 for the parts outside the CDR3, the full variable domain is EPEVTQTPSHQVTQMGQEVILRCVPISNHLYFYWYRQILGQKVEFLVSFYNNEISEKSEIFDDQFSVERPDGSNFTLKIRSTKLEDSAMYFCASRPWDTGELFFGEGSRLTVL.

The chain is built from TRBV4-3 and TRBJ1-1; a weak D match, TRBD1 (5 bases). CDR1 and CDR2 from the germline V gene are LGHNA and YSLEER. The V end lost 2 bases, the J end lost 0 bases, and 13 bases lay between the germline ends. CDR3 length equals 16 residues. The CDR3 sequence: CASSQNLGRLNTEAFF. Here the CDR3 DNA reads TGCGCCAGCAGCCAAAATCTGGGACGGCTGAACACTGAAGCTTTCTTT.

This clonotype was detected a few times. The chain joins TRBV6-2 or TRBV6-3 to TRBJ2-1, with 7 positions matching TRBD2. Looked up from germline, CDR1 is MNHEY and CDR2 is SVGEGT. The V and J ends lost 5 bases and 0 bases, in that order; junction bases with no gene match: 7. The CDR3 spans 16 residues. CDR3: CASSRSSGRSYNEQFF. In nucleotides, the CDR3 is TGTGCCAGCAGTCGCTCTAGCGGTCGCTCCTACAATGAGCAGTTCTTC.

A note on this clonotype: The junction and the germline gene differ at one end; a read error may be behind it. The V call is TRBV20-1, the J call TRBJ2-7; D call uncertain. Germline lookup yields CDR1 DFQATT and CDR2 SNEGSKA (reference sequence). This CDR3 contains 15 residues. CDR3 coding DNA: TGCAGCGCTAGAGAGCTTGACGGAAGAGGCTACGAGCAGTACTTC. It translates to CSARELDGRGYEQYF.

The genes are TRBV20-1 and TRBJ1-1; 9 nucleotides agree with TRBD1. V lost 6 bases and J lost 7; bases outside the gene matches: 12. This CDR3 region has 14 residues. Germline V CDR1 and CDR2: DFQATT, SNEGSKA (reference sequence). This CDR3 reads CSATGGGQGDEAFF. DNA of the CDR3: TGCAGTGCAACAGGGGGGGGACAGGGTGATGAAGCTTTCTTT.

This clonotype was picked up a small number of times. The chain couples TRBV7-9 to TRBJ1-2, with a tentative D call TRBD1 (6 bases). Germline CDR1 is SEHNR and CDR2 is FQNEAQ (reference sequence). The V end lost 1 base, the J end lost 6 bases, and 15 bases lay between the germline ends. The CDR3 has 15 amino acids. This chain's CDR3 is CASSLESGGGDGYTF. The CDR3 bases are TGTGCCAGCAGCTTAGAGTCCGGGGGCGGGGATGGCTACACCTTC.

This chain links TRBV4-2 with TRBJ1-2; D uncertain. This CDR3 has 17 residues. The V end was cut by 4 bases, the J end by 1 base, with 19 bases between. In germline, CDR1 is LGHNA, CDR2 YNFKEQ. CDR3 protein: CASSRDVVDIINYGYTF. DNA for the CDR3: TGTGCCAGCAGCCGAGATGTAGTTGACATAATTAACTATGGCTACACCTTC.

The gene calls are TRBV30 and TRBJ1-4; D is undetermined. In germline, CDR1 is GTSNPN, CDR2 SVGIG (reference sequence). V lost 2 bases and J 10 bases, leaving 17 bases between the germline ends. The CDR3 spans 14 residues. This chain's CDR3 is CAWSLGRESVKLFF. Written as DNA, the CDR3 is TGTGCCTGGAGTCTCGGTAGGGAATCGGTAAAACTGTTTTTT.

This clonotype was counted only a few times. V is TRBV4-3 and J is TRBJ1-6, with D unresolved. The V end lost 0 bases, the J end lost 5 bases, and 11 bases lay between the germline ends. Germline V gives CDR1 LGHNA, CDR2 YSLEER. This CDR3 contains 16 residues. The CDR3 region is CASSQDIRRNNSPLHF. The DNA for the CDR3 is TGCGCCAGCAGCCAAGATATCCGACGGAATAATTCACCCCTCCACTTT.

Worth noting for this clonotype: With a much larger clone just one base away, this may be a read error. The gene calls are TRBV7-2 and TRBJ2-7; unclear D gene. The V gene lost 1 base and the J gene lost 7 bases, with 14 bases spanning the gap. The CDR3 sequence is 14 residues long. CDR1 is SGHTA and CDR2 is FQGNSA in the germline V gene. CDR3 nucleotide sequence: TGTGCCAGCAGCTTAGAGTTCGGAAACAATGAGCAGTACTTC. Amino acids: CASSLEFGNNEQYF.

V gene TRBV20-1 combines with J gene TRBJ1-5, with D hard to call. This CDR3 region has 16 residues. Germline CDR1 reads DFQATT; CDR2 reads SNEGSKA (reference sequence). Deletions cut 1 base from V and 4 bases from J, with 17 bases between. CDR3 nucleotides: TGCAGTGCTAGAGCCCTAGACTTGGGGATAAATCAGCCCCAGCATTTT. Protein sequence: CSARALDLGINQPQHF.

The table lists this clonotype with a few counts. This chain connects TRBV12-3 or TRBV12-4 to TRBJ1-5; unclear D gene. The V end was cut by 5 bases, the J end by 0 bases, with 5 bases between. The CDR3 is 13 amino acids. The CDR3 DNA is TGTGCCAGCAGTCCGCGTAGCAATCAGCCCCAGCATTTT. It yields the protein CASSPRSNQPQHF.

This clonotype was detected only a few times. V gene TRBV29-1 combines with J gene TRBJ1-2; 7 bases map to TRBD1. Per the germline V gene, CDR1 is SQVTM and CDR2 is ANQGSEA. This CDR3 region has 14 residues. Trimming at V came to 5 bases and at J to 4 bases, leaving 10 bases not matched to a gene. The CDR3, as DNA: TGCAGCGTTTCTACGATCCCAGGGGGCTATGGCTACACCTTC. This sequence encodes CSVSTIPGGYGYTF.

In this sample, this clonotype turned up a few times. The CDR3 coding sequence is TGTGCCAGCAGCCAGACAGGGACCTACTATGGCTACACCTTC. Translated, it gives CASSQTGTYYGYTF. The chain couples TRBV9 to TRBJ1-2; 7 bases align to TRBD1. Germline V lookup: CDR1 SGDLS, CDR2 YYNGEE. Trimming took 4 bases from V and 3 from J; bases not matched to a gene: 6. CDR3 size: 14 residues.

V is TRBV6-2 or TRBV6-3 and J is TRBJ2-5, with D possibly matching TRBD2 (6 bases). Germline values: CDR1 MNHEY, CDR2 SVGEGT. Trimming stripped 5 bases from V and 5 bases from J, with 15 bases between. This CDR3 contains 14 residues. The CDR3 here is CASSQTRRWETQYF. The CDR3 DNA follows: TGTGCCAGCAGTCAGACTAGGAGGTGGGAGACCCAGTACTTC.

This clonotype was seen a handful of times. In DNA form, the CDR3 reads TGTGCCAGCAGCCCAAGACAGGGGTATGGCGAAAACATTCAGTACTTC. It encodes CASSPRQGYGENIQYF. The gene calls are TRBV7-9 and TRBJ2-7, with 8 bases identical to TRBD1. The DNA end is a closer match to TRBJ2-4, so the J assignment may be wrong. From germline, CDR1 is SEHNR and CDR2 FQNEAQ (reference sequence). This CDR3 spans 16 amino acids.

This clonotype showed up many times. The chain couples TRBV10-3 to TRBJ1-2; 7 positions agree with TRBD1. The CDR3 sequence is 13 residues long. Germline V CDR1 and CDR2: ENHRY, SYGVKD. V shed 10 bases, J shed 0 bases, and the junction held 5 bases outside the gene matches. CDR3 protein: CATRDRANYGYTF. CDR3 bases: TGTGCCACACGGGACAGAGCTAACTATGGCTACACCTTC.